The 5 T cell receptor beta chains listed next were all sequenced from one sample in a study of tumor and adjacent non-tumor tissue in lung cancer. RNA was extracted from bulk tissue without any cell sorting. TCRbeta libraries were built with three rounds of nested PCR, modified from ARM-PCR. MiXCR, applied by TCRdb to the multiplex PCR reads, yields one record per CDR3 protein. Among 84,000 or so distinct CDR3 sequences listed, roughly 62% were seen once. The specimen sequenced was lung tumor tissue. The receptors here all came from a man in his 70s with non-small cell lung cancer.

In regard to this clonotype: One end of the junction is discordant with germline, which a read error may explain. V gene TRBV12-3 or TRBV12-4 combines with J gene TRBJ2-7, with TRBD1 matching 8 bases. This CDR3 has 14 amino acids. CDR3 nucleotides: TGTGCCAGCGGTTTGCAGGGGGCGAGGCACGAGCAGTATTTC. The encoded protein is CASGLQGARHEQYF.

About this clonotype: This likely reflects a read error, since a far larger clone is one base away. This chain joins TRBV5-1 and TRBJ2-5, with no clear D. Germline V gives CDR1 SGHRS, CDR2 YFSETQ. This CDR3 contains 13 residues. The CDR3 DNA reads TGCGTCAGCAGCTTGGAAGGTGGTGAGACCCAGTACTTC. It translates to CVSSLEGGETQYF.

In regard to this clonotype: At one end, the junction sequence differs from germline, possibly due to a read error. The rearrangement joins TRBV11-3 to TRBJ2-5; D remains unclear. The CDR3 sequence is 13 residues long. Per the germline V gene, CDR1 is SGHNT and CDR2 is YENEEA. The CDR3 DNA follows: TGTGCCAGTAGCTTAAATCGGCAAGAGACCCAGTACTTC. Protein: CASSLNRQETQYF. Complete variable domain (other parts from reference TRBV11-3 and TRBJ2-5): EAGVVQSPRYKIIEKKQPVAFWCNPISGHNTLYWYLQNLGQGPELLIRYENEEAVDDSQLPKDRFSAERLKGVDSTLKIQPAELGDSAVYLCASSLNRQETQYFGPGTRLLVL.

This clonotype was seen a few times. The junction departs from germline at one end; a sequencing error may be responsible. J is TRBJ1-2 and V is TRBV14; D is unclear. Germline V gives CDR1 SGHDN, CDR2 FVKESK. This CDR3 is 13 amino acids long. The CDR3 reads CASSPVGGDGYTF. In DNA, the CDR3 is TGTGCCAGCAGCCCTGTCGGAGGAGATGGGTACACCTTC. Full variable domain (missing parts from reference TRBV14 and TRBJ1-2): EAGVTQFPSHSVIEKGQTVTLRCDPISGHDNLYWYRRVMGKEIKFLLHFVKESKQDESGMPNNRFLAERTGGTYSTLKVQPAELEDSGVYFCASSPVGGDGYTFGSGTRLTVV.

The table lists this clonotype with many counts. This rearrangement joins TRBV6-1 to TRBJ2-7; D is unresolved. Germline CDR1 MNHNS, CDR2 SASEGT. V lost 7 bases and J 3 bases, leaving 13 bases between the germline ends. The CDR3 extends over 13 amino acids. Written as DNA, the CDR3 is TGTGCCAGCACCCCCAAGCAGGACTACGAGCAGTACTTC. Its translation: CASTPKQDYEQYF.